The TCR beta chain described here comes from a study of blood T cell repertoires in COVID-19. The wider study: Sites in the United States, Italy and Spain provided acute and convalescent COVID-19 samples. T cells, B-cell-depleted T cells, or PBMCs provided the cDNA or gDNA that served as material.

The trim removed 2 bases at V and 6 bases at J, leaving 4 bases unmatched. The CDR3 is 15 residues long. From germline, CDR1 is SGHAT and CDR2 FQNNGV. In the original processing: Amplified reference gene primers provided the basis for estimating nucleated cell counts. Libraries were prepared by immunoSEQ multiplex PCR; TCRdb keeps only in-frame clonotypes and omits some of them. V, J and clone size derive from that table, while D and trimming were established from the DNA sequence. The table has about 85,000 clones, more than 70% seen once; the top ten hold more than 2%. The TCR comes from a man aged 45 to 65 with acute or convalescent COVID-19. The gene calls are TRBV11-2 and TRBJ2-2; 9 nucleotides match TRBD2. The sequencing input was peripheral blood. CDR3 loop: CASSLRGRAAGELFF. As DNA, the CDR3 is TGTGCCAGCAGCTTACGCGGGAGGGCGGCCGGGGAGCTGTTTTTT.